The sequence of this T cell receptor (beta chain) was determined in a study of tumor-infiltrating lymphocytes in oesophageal squamous cell carcinoma. This clonotype showed up many times. Deletions cut 5 bases from V and 5 bases from J, with 12 bases between. CDR1 is SEHNR, CDR2 FQNEAQ, per germline (reference sequence). CDR3 length: 13 residues. In TCRdb, the PCR reads were re-called with MiXCR into one record per CDR3 protein. This sample yields approximately 19,000 distinct CDR3 sequences, of which around 40% are seen a single time; approximately 33% belongs to the top ten. The TCR sequence derives from a female donor with esophageal squamous cell carcinoma. This sequence joins TRBV7-9 and TRBJ2-5, with a possible D match to TRBD2 (6 bases). The material sequenced was normal esophageal tissue next to the tumor. CDR3: CASSPRAGETQYF. The CDR3 nucleotides are TGTGCCAGCAGCCCGAGGGCGGGGGAGACCCAGTACTTC.